Detailed here is one T cell receptor (beta chain). Everyone who took part was roughly 18 to 90 years old, and they came from roughly 25 US areas. As originally analysed: How many nucleated cells were present was estimated from reference gene primer amplification. The repertoire was sequenced with immunoSEQ multiplex PCR; TCRdb's copy has only in-frame clones and lacks some. D and trimming come from the DNA, and the V and J calls and clone size come from that table. The sample lists 250,000 to 350,000 clones, more than 70% seen once, with roughly 2% in the top ten. These data come from a study of blood T cell repertoires in COVID-19. As for the study in general: Two negative PCRs, clearance, or symptom resolution had been documented for recovered Cohort 3 donors.

CDR1 and CDR2 from the germline V gene are MDHEN and SYDVKM. The CDR3 has 13 amino acids. The V gene end was trimmed by 5 bases and the J gene end by 5 bases; junction bases not matched to a gene: 3. Sequencing was done on a sample of PBMCs or T cells enriched from blood (not recorded which). The source is a woman aged 55-75 years in a cohort exposed to, infected with or recovered from COVID-19 (not recorded which). This chain connects TRBV28 to TRBJ2-3; TRBD2 agrees at 8 bases. CDR3 DNA: TGTGCCAGCAGTCGGAGCGGGGGAGATACGCAGTATTTT. Translated: CASSRSGGDTQYF. The full variable domain, rest sourced from reference TRBV28 and TRBJ2-3, is DVKVTQSSRYLVKRTGEKVFLECVQDMDHENMFWYRQDPGLGLRLIYFSYDVKMKEKGDIPEGYSVSREKKERFSLILESASTNQTSMYLCASSRSGGDTQYFGPGTRLTVL.